The sequence of this TCR beta chain was determined in a study of T cells in localized non-small cell lung cancer. Study-wide results and caveats: Clonality of T cells reached its maximum in uninvolved adjacent lung, surpassing tumor. Owing to sequencing of a solitary tumor region, heterogeneity cannot be discounted. Within adjacent lung there appeared a median approximately 59 of the top 100 tumor clones. There was an association of higher blood T cell density with longer overall survival.

CDR1 and CDR2 from the germline V gene are SNHLY and FYNNEI. The ends were cut back, 6 bases at V and 10 bases at J, with 12 bases in the middle. This CDR3 contains 11 residues. Data came from immunoSEQ multiplex PCR; TCRdb stores just in-frame clones and leaves some out. The sample yields 70,000 to 100,000 clones, approximately 91% seen once. With respect to this clone: Its antigen is still unknown.

The source material was PBMCs, sampled before any cancer treatment. The TCR sequence derives from a woman aged 40-75 years with stage II squamous cell lung carcinoma. This rearrangement joins TRBV2 to TRBJ1-2, with D perhaps matching TRBD1 (6 bases). The CDR3 DNA reads as TGTGCCAGCAGGGAGGACAGTTTCTACACCTTC. It encodes CASREDSFYTF.